The 22 T cell receptor beta chains listed next were all sequenced from one sample in a study of vaccination effects on CD4 cells after COVID-19. Clones were read by immunoSEQ multiplex PCR, and TCRdb kept only the in-frame ones, dropping some. The sample contains under 65,000 clones, 65% to 90% of which appear only once. Antigen specificity for these receptors is unknown. Peptide-pool stimulation followed by sequencing identified expanded antigen-specific CD4+ clonotypes in the ViraFEST assay. Once cultured for approximately eleven days, the cells underwent separation to obtain CD4+ T cells. The specimen was CD4+ T cells from PBMCs cultured with HCoV-229E spike peptides, collected before COVID-19 vaccination. The source is a human donor who received a COVID-19 vaccine.

The gene calls are TRBV20-1 and TRBJ1-1, with D hard to call. V was cut by 5 bases and J by 6 bases, with 10 bases left in between. Germline V CDR1 and CDR2: DFQATT, SNEGSKA (reference sequence). This CDR3 region has 11 residues. CDR3 DNA sequence: TGCAGTGCTCATAGGGTTTCTGAAGCTTTCTTT. The encoded protein is CSAHRVSEAFF.

The rearrangement links TRBV5-6 to TRBJ2-5, with 7 bases aligning to TRBD1. V shed 4 bases and J 1 base; nucleotides not matched to a gene: 4. The CDR3 length is 14 residues. The germline V gene encodes CDR1 SGHDT and CDR2 YYEEEE. CDR3 DNA: TGTGCCAGCAGCCTACAGGGGTCCCAAGAGACCCAGTACTTC. It encodes CASSLQGSQETQYF.

The chain has TRBV7-2 and TRBJ1-2; the D is unclear. V was pared by 3 bases and J by 1 base, with 3 bases between. Germline V gene lookup returns CDR1 SGHTA and CDR2 FQGNSA. This CDR3 has 12 residues. The CDR3, as DNA: TGTGCCAGCAGCTTGATTAACTATGGCTACACCTTC. It encodes CASSLINYGYTF.

This clone was counted between two and nine times. The V and J genes are TRBV2 and TRBJ1-1, with D possibly being TRBD1 (5 bases). The germline gives CDR1 SNHLY, CDR2 FYNNEI. V was cut by 8 bases and J by 4 bases, with 11 bases left in between. CDR3 length: 12 residues. CDR3 nucleotides: TGTGCCAGCCAGGGAGGTAGCACTGAAGCTTTCTTT. Protein: CASQGGSTEAFF.

The chain employs TRBV27 and TRBJ2-7, with TRBD1 matching over 7 bases. The CDR3 contains 14 residues. The germline V gene encodes CDR1 MNHEY and CDR2 SMNVEV (reference sequence). V lost 5 bases, J lost 3 bases, and 7 bases stayed unmatched. The CDR3 DNA sequence: TGTGCCAGCAGTCCCCGACAGGGCGGCTACGAGCAGTACGTC. This codes for CASSPRQGGYEQYV.

This clone was found a few times. The chain uses TRBV6-6 and TRBJ2-5; no definite D call. The V gene's germline CDR1 is MNHNY and CDR2 SVGAGI (reference sequence). The CDR3 loop spans 13 amino acids. Trimming pared 11 bases from V and 1 base from J, leaving 14 bases between. DNA for the CDR3: TGTGCCGCGTCCGTGTTGAGCCAAGAGACCCAGTACTTC. Its translation is CAASVLSQETQYF.

The chain is built from TRBV28 and TRBJ1-4; D is unresolved. The CDR3 extends over 15 amino acids. Germline loops: CDR1 MDHEN, CDR2 SYDVKM. Trimming stripped 5 bases from V and 9 bases from J, with 19 bases between. CDR3 DNA sequence: TGTGCCAGCAGTCCCTCCGGGCTCTCCGGCCAAAAACTGTTTTTT. Protein product: CASSPSGLSGQKLFF.

CDR3 sequence reads: CASSGGRAQHF. DNA for the CDR3: TGTGCCAGCAGTGGGGGTAGGGCCCAGCATTTT. The gene calls are TRBV12-3 or TRBV12-4 and TRBJ1-5; possible D gene TRBD1, 5 bases. With 5 bases removed from V and 11 bases from J, the gap between germline ends came to 10 bases. CDR3 size: 11 residues.

CDR3 region: CASSLTGTLGVAKNIQYF. In nucleotides, the CDR3 is TGTGCCAGCAGCTTGACAGGGACTCTGGGGGTAGCCAAAAACATTCAGTACTTC. V gene TRBV7-2 combines with J gene TRBJ2-4; D is possibly TRBD1 (7 bases). The CDR3 runs 18 residues. The ends were cut back, 3 bases at V and 0 bases at J, with 18 bases in the middle. CDR1 and CDR2 from the germline V gene are SGHTA and FQGNSA.

This chain uses TRBV7-3 with TRBJ2-1; 9 bases align to TRBD2. This CDR3 has 15 residues. The ends lost 5 bases at V and 6 bases at J; junction bases unmatched: 8. Germline values: CDR1 SGHTA, CDR2 FQGTGA. The CDR3 DNA reads TGTGCCAGCAGCCCCGGGACTAGCAGTAGCAATGAGCAGTTCTTC. This encodes CASSPGTSSSNEQFF.

The chain combines TRBV19 with TRBJ2-3; 12 bases fit TRBD1. Germline V lookup: CDR1 LNHDA, CDR2 SQIVND (reference sequence). V trimming: 5 bases; J trimming: 8 bases; junction bases outside the gene matches: 8. The CDR3 runs 15 residues. The CDR3 bases are TGTGCCAGTAGTGGCCCGGGACAGGGGGCGGGTACGCAGTATTTT. Protein product: CASSGPGQGAGTQYF.

This chain joins TRBV25-1 and TRBJ2-3; D is uncertain. V dropped 5 bases and J dropped 0 bases, with 18 bases sitting between them. Per germline, CDR1 MGHDK and CDR2 SYGVNS. This CDR3 comprises 17 residues. In DNA form, the CDR3 reads TGTGCCAGCAGTCCCCCCGTTGTACAGACTAGCACAGATACGCAGTATTTT. It specifies CASSPPVVQTSTDTQYF.

The CDR3 reads CASSMGQVEGYTF. The DNA for the CDR3 is TGTGCCAGCAGTATGGGACAGGTCGAAGGCTACACCTTC. V gene TRBV12-3 or TRBV12-4 combines with J gene TRBJ1-2; 8 nucleotides agree with TRBD1. This CDR3 has 13 residues. J lost 8 bases, V lost 5 bases, and 7 bases had no gene match.

The rearrangement links TRBV25-1 to TRBJ1-4; the D is unclear. In germline, CDR1 is MGHDK, CDR2 SYGVNS. The CDR3 loop spans 12 amino acids. The germline V and J ends were trimmed by 3 bases and 7 bases, with 6 bases remaining between them. The DNA for the CDR3 is TGTGCCAGCAGTGAGTTTGGTGAAAAACTGTTTTTT. Residues: CASSEFGEKLFF. Full variable domain (rest looked up from reference TRBV25-1 and TRBJ1-4): EADIYQTPRYLVIGTGKKITLECSQTMGHDKMYWYQQDPGMELHLIHYSYGVNSTEKGDLSSESTVSRIRTEHFPLTLESARPSHTSQYLCASSEFGEKLFFGSGTQLSVL.

CDR3 coding DNA: TGTGCCAGCAGCCTTGGACAGGGAGACTCTGGAAACACCATATATTTT. As protein: CASSLGQGDSGNTIYF. The V and J genes are TRBV7-2 and TRBJ1-3; 8 nucleotides line up with TRBD1. Germline CDR1 SGHTA, CDR2 FQGNSA. The CDR3 runs 16 residues. V dropped 5 bases and J dropped 0; count of bases not matched to a gene: 6.

The chain links TRBV3-1 (or the pseudogene TRBV3-2) to TRBJ1-1, with 7 bases that match TRBD1. V shed 4 bases and J 0 bases; nucleotides not matched to a gene: 5. The CDR3 is 15 residues long. Germline values: CDR1 LGHDT, CDR2 YNNKEL (reference sequence). CDR3 amino acids: CASSPRQGMNTEAFF. CDR3 coding DNA: TGTGCCAGCAGCCCCCGACAGGGTATGAACACTGAAGCTTTCTTT.

The V call is TRBV9, the J call TRBJ1-1; D unclear. V was pared by 3 bases and J by 7 bases, with 22 bases between. Germline V gene sequence: CDR1 SGDLS, CDR2 YYNGEE. The CDR3 is made up of 16 amino acids. DNA of the CDR3: TGTGCCAGCAGCGCCCGATTGACCGACTCCTGGGGTGAAGCTTTCTTT. This sequence encodes CASSARLTDSWGEAFF.

This chain links TRBV6-5 with TRBJ1-2; a weak D match, TRBD1 (5 bases). The CDR3 runs 15 residues. Germline V gene lookup returns CDR1 MNHEY and CDR2 SVGAGI. V dropped 6 bases and J dropped 5 bases, with 19 bases sitting between them. CDR3 in DNA: TGTGCCAGCAGCAATCCCGGGACGGAGTATTATGGCTACACCTTC. The encoded protein is CASSNPGTEYYGYTF.

The rearrangement joins TRBV5-1 to TRBJ2-1, with 7 bases fitting TRBD2. Per the germline V gene, CDR1 is SGHRS and CDR2 is YFSETQ. The CDR3 has 16 amino acids. The V segment lost 3 bases and the J segment 1 base; nucleotides outside the gene matches: 7. This chain's CDR3 is CASSYLSGGSYNEQFF. The CDR3 bases are TGCGCCAGCAGCTACCTCTCGGGGGGTTCCTACAATGAGCAGTTCTTC.

J is TRBJ2-7 and V is TRBV2; 9 bases map to TRBD1. V dropped 8 bases and J dropped 4; count of bases not matched to a gene: 9. This CDR3 region has 14 residues. Germline V lookup: CDR1 SNHLY, CDR2 FYNNEI. Here the CDR3 reads CASHRTGVSYEQYV. DNA of the CDR3: TGTGCCAGCCATAGGACAGGGGTATCGTACGAGCAGTACGTC.

The V call is TRBV7-2, the J call TRBJ1-6; D perhaps matches TRBD1 (6 bases). This CDR3 is 15 amino acids long. V was trimmed by 5 bases and J by 7 bases, leaving 15 bases between them. In germline, CDR1 is SGHTA, CDR2 FQGNSA. DNA for the CDR3: TGTGCCAGCAGCCCGACAGGATTGGGGAATTCACCCCTCCACTTT. Amino acid sequence: CASSPTGLGNSPLHF.

The chain has TRBV5-6 and TRBJ2-1; D unresolved. The CDR3 has 13 amino acids. Germline V gene data show CDR1 as SGHDT and CDR2 as YYEEEE. Trimming shortened V by 1 base and J by 4 bases, and 6 bases separated the two germline ends. This CDR3 is CASSLWPYNEQFF. The CDR3 DNA follows: TGTGCCAGCAGCTTGTGGCCTTACAATGAGCAGTTCTTC. Filled out from reference TRBV5-6 and TRBJ2-1, the complete variable domain reads DAGVTQSPTHLIKTRGQQVTLRCSPKSGHDTVSWYQQALGQGPQFIFQYYEEEERQRGNFPDRFSGHQFPNYSSELNVNALLLGDSALYLCASSLWPYNEQFFGPGTRLTVL.